The T cell receptor beta chain under discussion was sequenced for a study of T-cell memory formation after mild COVID-19. Whole-study results and caveats: Pre-infection memory carried some responding clones, suggesting that cross-reactive memory joined. CM and EM subsets held most contracting CD4+ clones; EMRA held CD8+ ones.

The germline V gene encodes CDR1 DFQATT and CDR2 SNEGSKA (reference sequence). V was shortened by 0 bases and J by 4 bases, with 7 bases between the two germline ends. This CDR3 spans 12 amino acids. Each CDR3 protein is one row after TCRdb ran MiXCR on the 5' RACE reads. In the table there are some 120,000 distinct CDR3 sequences, around a sixth of which are singletons. Worth noting for this clonotype: Its antigen is not identified.

Sequencing used PBMCs or a T cell subset sorted from them (not recorded which). The clonotype originates from an adult woman who had mild COVID-19 (a few samples of this study predate the infection). Cell type and time point are not known. The rearrangement links TRBV20-1 to TRBJ2-7; D not certain. The CDR3 nucleotides read TGCAGTGCTAGAGATGGAAGGTACGAGCAGTACTTC. It encodes CSARDGRYEQYF.